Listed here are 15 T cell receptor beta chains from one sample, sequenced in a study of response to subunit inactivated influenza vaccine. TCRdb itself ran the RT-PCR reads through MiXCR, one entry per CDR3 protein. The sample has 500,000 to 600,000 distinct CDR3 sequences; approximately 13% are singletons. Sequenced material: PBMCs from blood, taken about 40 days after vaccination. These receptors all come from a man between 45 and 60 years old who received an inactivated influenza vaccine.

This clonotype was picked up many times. The CDR3 loop is CASSWGQSSYEQYF. CDR3 sequence (DNA): TGTGCCAGCAGCTGGGGACAGAGCTCCTACGAGCAGTACTTC. This chain connects TRBV7-2 to TRBJ2-7; 7 bases map to TRBD1. The germline V gene encodes CDR1 SGHTA and CDR2 FQGNSA. This CDR3 has 14 residues. Trimming took 4 bases from V and 0 from J; bases not matched to a gene: 3.

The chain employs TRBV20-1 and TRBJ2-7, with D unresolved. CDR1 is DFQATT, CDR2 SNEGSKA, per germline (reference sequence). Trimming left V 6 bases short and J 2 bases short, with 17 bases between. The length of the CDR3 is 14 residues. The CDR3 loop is CSAPGPVRTYEQYF. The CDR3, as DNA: TGCAGTGCCCCGGGTCCCGTCAGGACCTACGAGCAGTACTTC.

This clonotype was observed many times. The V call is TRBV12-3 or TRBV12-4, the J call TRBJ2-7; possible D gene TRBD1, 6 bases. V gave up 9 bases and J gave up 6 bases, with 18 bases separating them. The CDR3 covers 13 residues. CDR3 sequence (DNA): TGTGCCAGAAGTCCAGGGGACACGCTCGAGCAGTACTTC. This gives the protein CARSPGDTLEQYF.

DNA for the CDR3: TGTGCCAGCAGTTCCCCGCTATGGCGTGCCAGCTTAAATGAGCAGTTCTTC. Its translation: CASSSPLWRASLNEQFF. J is TRBJ2-1 and V is TRBV6-2 or TRBV6-3; no clear D gene. The germline CDR1 and CDR2 sequences are MNHEY and SVGEGT. Trimming took off 4 bases at V and 7 bases at J, with 23 bases between the two ends. The CDR3 sequence is 17 residues long.

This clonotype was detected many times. CDR3: CSARRGAGELFF. CDR3 coding DNA: TGCAGTGCTAGACGCGGGGCCGGGGAGCTGTTTTTT. V and J are TRBV20-1 and TRBJ2-2; D may be TRBD2 (6 bases). The V end lost 2 bases, the J end lost 6 bases, and 7 bases lay between the germline ends. CDR3 size: 12 residues. Per germline, CDR1 DFQATT and CDR2 SNEGSKA (reference sequence).

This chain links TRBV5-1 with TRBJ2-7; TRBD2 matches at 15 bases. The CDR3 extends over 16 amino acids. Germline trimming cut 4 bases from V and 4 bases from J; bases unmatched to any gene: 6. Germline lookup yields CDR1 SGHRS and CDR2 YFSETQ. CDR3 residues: CASSRTSGGALYEQYF. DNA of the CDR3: TGCGCCAGCAGCCGGACTAGCGGGGGGGCCTTGTACGAGCAGTACTTC.

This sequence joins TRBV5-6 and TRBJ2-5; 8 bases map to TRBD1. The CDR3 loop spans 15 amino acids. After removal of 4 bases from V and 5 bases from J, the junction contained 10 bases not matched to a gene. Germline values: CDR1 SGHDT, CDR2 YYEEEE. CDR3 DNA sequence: TGTGCCAGCAGCCCCGACAGGGGCTTCGCGGAGACCCAGTACTTC. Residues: CASSPDRGFAETQYF. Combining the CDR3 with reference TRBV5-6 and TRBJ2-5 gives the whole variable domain DAGVTQSPTHLIKTRGQQVTLRCSPKSGHDTVSWYQQALGQGPQFIFQYYEEEERQRGNFPDRFSGHQFPNYSSELNVNALLLGDSALYLCASSPDRGFAETQYFGPGTRLLVL.

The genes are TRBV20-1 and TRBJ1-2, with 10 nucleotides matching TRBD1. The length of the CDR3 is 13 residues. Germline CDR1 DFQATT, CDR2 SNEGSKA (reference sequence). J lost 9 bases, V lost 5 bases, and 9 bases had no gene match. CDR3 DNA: TGCAGTGCTCCAAGAGACAGGGGGCTTTGCTACACCTTC. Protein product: CSAPRDRGLCYTF.

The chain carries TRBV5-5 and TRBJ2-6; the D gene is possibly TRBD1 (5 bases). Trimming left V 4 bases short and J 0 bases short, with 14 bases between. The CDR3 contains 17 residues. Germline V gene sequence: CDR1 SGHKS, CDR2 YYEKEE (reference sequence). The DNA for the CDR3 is TGTGCCAGCAGCCTCCAAACAGGCAACTCTGGGGCCAACGTCCTGACTTTC. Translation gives CASSLQTGNSGANVLTF.

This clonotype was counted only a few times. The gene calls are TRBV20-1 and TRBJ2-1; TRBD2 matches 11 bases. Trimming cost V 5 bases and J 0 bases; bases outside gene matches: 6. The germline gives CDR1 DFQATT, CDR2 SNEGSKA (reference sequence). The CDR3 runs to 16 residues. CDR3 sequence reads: CSAASLAGGSYNEQFF. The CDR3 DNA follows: TGCAGTGCTGCCTCTCTAGCGGGAGGCTCCTACAATGAGCAGTTCTTC.

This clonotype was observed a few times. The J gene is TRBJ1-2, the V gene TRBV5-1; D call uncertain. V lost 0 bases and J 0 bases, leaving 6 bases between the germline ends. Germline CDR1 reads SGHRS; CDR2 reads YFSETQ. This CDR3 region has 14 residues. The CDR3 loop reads CASSLDSSNYGYTF. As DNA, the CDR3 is TGCGCCAGCAGCTTGGACAGCTCTAACTATGGCTACACCTTC.

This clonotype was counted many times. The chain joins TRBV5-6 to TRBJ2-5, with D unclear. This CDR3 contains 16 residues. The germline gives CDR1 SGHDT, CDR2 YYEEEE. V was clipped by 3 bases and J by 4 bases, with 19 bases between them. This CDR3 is CASSSQFLGFGETQYF. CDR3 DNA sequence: TGTGCCAGCAGCTCGCAATTCCTAGGATTCGGAGAGACCCAGTACTTC. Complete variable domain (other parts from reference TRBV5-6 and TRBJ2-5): DAGVTQSPTHLIKTRGQQVTLRCSPKSGHDTVSWYQQALGQGPQFIFQYYEEEERQRGNFPDRFSGHQFPNYSSELNVNALLLGDSALYLCASSSQFLGFGETQYFGPGTRLLVL.

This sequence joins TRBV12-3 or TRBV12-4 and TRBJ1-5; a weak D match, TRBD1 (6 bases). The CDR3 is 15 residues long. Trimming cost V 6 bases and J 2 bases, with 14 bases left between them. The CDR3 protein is CASRVQGEGNQPQHF. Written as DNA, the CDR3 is TGTGCCAGCAGGGTACAGGGCGAGGGCAATCAGCCCCAGCATTTT.

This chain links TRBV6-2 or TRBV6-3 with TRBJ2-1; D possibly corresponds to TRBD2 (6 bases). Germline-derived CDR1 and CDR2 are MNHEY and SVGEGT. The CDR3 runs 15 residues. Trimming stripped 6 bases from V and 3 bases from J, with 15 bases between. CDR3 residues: CASSNRGGIYNEQFF. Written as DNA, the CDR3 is TGTGCCAGCAGCAACCGGGGCGGGATCTACAATGAGCAGTTCTTC.

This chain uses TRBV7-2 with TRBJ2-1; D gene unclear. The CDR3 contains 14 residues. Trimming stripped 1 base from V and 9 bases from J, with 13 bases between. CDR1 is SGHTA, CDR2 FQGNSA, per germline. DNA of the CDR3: TGTGCCAGCAGCTTAGGTAGTACTCGAGGTGAGCAGTTCTTC. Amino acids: CASSLGSTRGEQFF.